This T cell receptor (beta chain) was sequenced during a study of blood T cell repertoires in COVID-19. Repertoires were generated with immunoSEQ multiplex PCR, while TCRdb's copy carries only in-frame clones and drops some. The sample holds about 330,000 clones, about 85% seen once. Cohort 3 donors counted as recovered after two negative PCRs, clearance, or resolved symptoms. V was pared by 5 bases and J by 6 bases, with 15 bases of the junction left unmatched. Germline V gene sequence: CDR1 SGHVS, CDR2 FNYEAQ. The CDR3 loop spans 16 amino acids. The specimen sequenced was PBMCs or T cells enriched from blood (not recorded which). The J gene is TRBJ1-2, the V gene TRBV7-6; 7 bases are shared with TRBD1. This TCR came from a woman aged 25 to 39 who had recovered from COVID-19. The CDR3 here is CASSALPGTDRHGYTF. CDR3 nucleotide sequence: TGTGCCAGCAGCGCACTACCCGGGACAGATCGTCATGGCTACACCTTC.